What follows describes a single T cell receptor beta chain. The antigen is unknown. In TCRdb, the RT-PCR reads were re-called with MiXCR into one record per CDR3 protein. In the table there are 500,000 or so distinct CDR3 sequences, approximately 10% of which are singletons. The data were obtained in a study of response to subunit inactivated influenza vaccine. Study outcomes and limitations: Few additional T cells are recruited per seasonal influenza vaccination, authors suggested.

From germline, CDR1 is LNHDA and CDR2 SQIVND (reference sequence). This CDR3 spans 11 amino acids. V dropped 9 bases and J dropped 11; count of bases not matched to a gene: 6. The material sequenced was PBMCs from blood, taken more than 35 days after vaccination. The receptor's source is a man aged 45-60 years who received an inactivated influenza vaccine. This chain uses TRBV19 with TRBJ1-4; 7 nucleotides align to TRBD1. CDR3 residues: CASGQVEKLFF. In DNA form, the CDR3 reads TGTGCCAGCGGACAGGTGGAGAAACTGTTTTTT.